These 27 T cell receptor beta chains were all obtained from the same sample, sequenced in a study of T cells in Graves' hyperthyroidism and ophthalmopathy. RNA transcripts yielded amplified TCR beta CDR3 regions. HTBI primers were used for first-round RT-PCR of the TCR CDR3. TCRdb reprocessed the multiplex PCR reads via MiXCR and lists one record per CDR3 protein. The table lists over 650,000 distinct CDR3 sequences, about 17% of them singletons. The sequenced sample consisted of blood. All receptors derive from a man between 18 and 35 years old with Graves' hyperthyroidism.

Of note for this clonotype: A read error may be the cause here, since a much bigger clone is one base away. The CDR3 reads CAGSPGTGGPGHEQYF. DNA of the CDR3: TGTGCCGGCAGCCCGGGGACAGGGGGACCGGGACACGAGCAGTACTTC. The chain uses TRBV7-8 and TRBJ2-7; 11 positions match TRBD1. Germline CDR1 and CDR2: SGHVS and FQNEAQ. The CDR3 spans 16 residues.

This rearrangement joins TRBV27 to TRBJ2-7; tentative D call: TRBD2 (6 bases). The CDR3 has 14 residues. Germline CDR1 is MNHEY and CDR2 is SMNVEV (reference sequence). V was shortened by 8 bases and J by 0 bases, with 14 bases between the two germline ends. CDR3 nucleotide sequence: TGTGCCAGCGGGTCTGGGGGGAGCTCCTACGAGCAGTACTTC. Its protein product is CASGSGGSSYEQYF.

Ten or more counts support this clonotype. This chain joins TRBV28 and TRBJ2-2; 7 bases align to TRBD1. The CDR3 contains 12 residues. Trimming took 7 bases from V and 7 from J; bases not matched to a gene: 3. Looked up from germline, CDR1 is MDHEN and CDR2 is SYDVKM. CDR3 protein: CASTQGDGELFF. The CDR3 region has the DNA TGTGCCAGCACCCAGGGGGACGGGGAGCTGTTTTTT.

This clonotype was picked up a small number of times. The J gene is TRBJ2-2, the V gene TRBV9; 10 bases align to TRBD1. Germline V gene data show CDR1 as SGDLS and CDR2 as YYNGEE. Trimming removed 6 bases from V and 6 bases from J; junction bases left unmatched: 11. The CDR3 totals 16 residues. CDR3: CASTVGTGALAGELFF. The CDR3 DNA follows: TGTGCCAGCACCGTCGGGACAGGGGCTTTAGCCGGGGAGCTGTTTTTT. The variable domain in full, completed from reference TRBV9 and TRBJ2-2, reads DSGVTQTPKHLITATGQRVTLRCSPRSGDLSVYWYQQSLDQGLQFLIQYYNGEERAKGNILERFSAQQFPDLHSELNLSSLELGDSALYFCASTVGTGALAGELFFGEGSRLTVL.

The chain carries TRBV5-1 and TRBJ2-7; TRBD2 is a possible D gene (6 bases). This CDR3 region has 13 residues. Looked up from germline, CDR1 is SGHRS and CDR2 is YFSETQ. V lost 5 bases and J lost 5, with 14 bases in between. Here the CDR3 reads CASSEAGRNEQYF. Here the CDR3 DNA reads TGCGCCAGCAGTGAGGCAGGGAGGAACGAGCAGTACTTC.

As to this clonotype: A read error may be the cause here, since a much bigger clone is one base away. This chain uses TRBV30 with TRBJ2-7, with TRBD2 matching 12 bases. CDR1 GTSNPN and CDR2 SVGIG come from the germline V gene (reference sequence). This CDR3 comprises 15 residues. The CDR3: CAGTLAGGPSHEQHF. CDR3 sequence (DNA): TGTGCCGGAACTCTAGCGGGAGGGCCCTCCCACGAGCAGCACTTC.

The chain has TRBV9 and TRBJ2-2; TRBD1 agrees at 10 bases. The CDR3 extends over 18 amino acids. Germline V gene lookup returns CDR1 SGDLS and CDR2 YYNGEE. Germline trimming cut 0 bases from V and 3 bases from J; bases unmatched to any gene: 8. CDR3 sequence: CASSVVPGTGEDTGELFF. DNA for the CDR3: TGTGCCAGCAGCGTAGTACCTGGGACAGGGGAAGACACCGGGGAGCTGTTTTTT.

This clonotype was seen repeatedly, ten times or more. The chain links TRBV12-3 or TRBV12-4 to TRBJ2-3, with D perhaps TRBD1 (5 bases). The CDR3 is 13 residues long. V shed 5 bases and J shed 2 bases, with 8 bases lying between them. The CDR3 sequence: CASSRRDTDTQYF. The CDR3 DNA follows: TGTGCCAGCAGTCGCAGGGACACAGATACGCAGTATTTT.

The V gene is TRBV25-1, the J gene TRBJ2-7; D perhaps matches TRBD1 (6 bases). Germline-derived CDR1 and CDR2 are MGHDK and SYGVNS. The CDR3 spans 12 residues. Trimming took 7 bases from V and 3 from J, leaving 10 bases between them. CDR3 nucleotides: TGTGCCAGCAACAGGGTCGACTACGAGCAGTACTTC. Amino acid sequence: CASNRVDYEQYF.

This clonotype was recorded at least ten times. The chain's CDR3 is CATHRGTDTQYF. CDR3 nucleotide sequence: TGTGCCACCCACCGAGGGACAGATACGCAGTATTTT. V usage is TRBV28 and J usage is TRBJ2-3; D might be TRBD2 (5 bases). This CDR3 spans 12 amino acids. V lost 10 bases and J lost 3, with 11 bases in between. The germline gives CDR1 MDHEN, CDR2 SYDVKM.

This chain uses TRBV19 with TRBJ1-2; D remains unclear. The CDR3 contains 13 residues. Deletions cut 5 bases from V and 5 bases from J, with 12 bases between. Germline V gene data show CDR1 as LNHDA and CDR2 as SQIVND (reference sequence). The CDR3 reads CASSGRGYYGYTF. The CDR3 bases are TGTGCCAGTAGTGGACGGGGATATTATGGCTACACCTTC.

This clonotype was recorded only once. This chain links TRBV11-3 with TRBJ1-2, with 7 bases that match TRBD1. The CDR3 is 17 amino acids. Per the germline V gene, CDR1 is SGHNT and CDR2 is YENEEA. V lost 5 bases, J lost 1 base, and 13 bases stayed unmatched. CDR3 sequence reads: CASSKKSRDSINYGYTF. The CDR3, as DNA: TGTGCCAGCAGCAAAAAGTCCCGGGACAGCATTAACTATGGCTACACCTTC. Full variable domain (outside the CDR3, taken from reference TRBV11-3 and TRBJ1-2): EAGVVQSPRYKIIEKKQPVAFWCNPISGHNTLYWYLQNLGQGPELLIRYENEEAVDDSQLPKDRFSAERLKGVDSTLKIQPAELGDSAVYLCASSKKSRDSINYGYTFGSGTRLTVV.

This clonotype was found many times. The chain's CDR3 is CASSLIPGQGLHKTQYF. In DNA, the CDR3 is TGTGCCAGCAGTTTGATCCCGGGACAGGGACTTCACAAGACCCAGTACTTC. This chain joins TRBV12-3 or TRBV12-4 and TRBJ2-5; 9 bases match TRBD1. Trimming removed 3 bases from V and 6 bases from J; junction bases left unmatched: 14. The length of the CDR3 is 17 residues.

Many counts were recorded for this clonotype. This chain's CDR3 is CASSLATEGQPQHF. The CDR3 coding sequence is TGTGCCAGCAGCTTGGCGACAGAGGGGCAGCCCCAGCATTTT. The rearrangement links TRBV5-5 to TRBJ1-5; a weak D match, TRBD1 (5 bases). V was cut by 0 bases and J by 7 bases, with 11 bases left in between. Germline V gene data show CDR1 as SGHKS and CDR2 as YYEKEE (reference sequence). This CDR3 region has 14 residues.

This clonotype has at least ten counts. This chain joins TRBV28 and TRBJ2-5; 11 nucleotides line up with TRBD2. The V and J ends lost 6 bases and 7 bases, in that order; junction bases with no gene match: 4. Germline CDR1 reads MDHEN; CDR2 reads SYDVKM. The CDR3 sequence is 13 residues long. CDR3 region: CASRLAGVRTQYF. CDR3 DNA: TGTGCCAGCAGACTAGCGGGAGTGCGGACCCAGTACTTC.

This clonotype was found a few times. V usage is TRBV20-1 and J usage is TRBJ2-5; tentative D call: TRBD1 (6 bases). V was cut by 5 bases and J by 7 bases, with 14 bases left in between. The CDR3 is 12 residues long. Germline V CDR1 and CDR2: DFQATT, SNEGSKA (reference sequence). The DNA of the CDR3 is TGCAGTGCTCCTCGACAGGTCGGGACCCAGTACTTC. Translated: CSAPRQVGTQYF.

This clonotype came up many times. The gene calls are TRBV7-3 and TRBJ2-3, with D possibly TRBD2 on 6 matching bases. The CDR3 is 15 residues long. V was pared by 1 base and J by 5 bases, with 13 bases between. Germline values: CDR1 SGHTA, CDR2 FQGTGA. The CDR3 loop is CASSLSLASRDTQYF. The CDR3 DNA follows: TGTGCCAGCAGCTTAAGCCTAGCGTCGAGAGATACGCAGTATTTT.

This clonotype was found many times. This chain connects TRBV2 to TRBJ2-2; TRBD1 might be the D (6 bases). The CDR3 has 15 residues. Trimming took off 1 base at V and 4 bases at J, with 10 bases between the two ends. Germline loops: CDR1 SNHLY, CDR2 FYNNEI. The CDR3 nucleotides read TGTGCCAGCAGTGAAGAGGGCAGGGGCACCGGGGAGCTGTTTTTT. This gives the protein CASSEEGRGTGELFF.

This clonotype turned up a few times. The chain has TRBV27 and TRBJ2-1; D unclear. CDR3 length: 15 residues. CDR1 MNHEY and CDR2 SMNVEV come from the germline V gene (reference sequence). V lost 5 bases, J lost 7 bases, and 18 bases lay in between. In nucleotides, the CDR3 is TGTGCCAGCAGTCTGACTCCTCTTAAGGTGAATGAGCAGTTCTTC. As protein: CASSLTPLKVNEQFF.

This clonotype was seen repeatedly, ten times or more. The rearrangement joins TRBV28 to TRBJ1-2; no firm D call. Germline V gene lookup returns CDR1 MDHEN and CDR2 SYDVKM. V was shortened by 6 bases and J by 3 bases, with 14 bases between the two germline ends. The CDR3 has 14 residues. CDR3 in DNA: TGTGCCAGCAGCCTGGTTCGGCAAGACTATGGCTACACCTTC. This translates into CASSLVRQDYGYTF.

In this sample, this clonotype turned up many times. J is TRBJ2-5 and V is TRBV7-2; 8 positions agree with TRBD2. Germline values: CDR1 SGHTA, CDR2 FQGNSA. J lost 5 bases, V lost 6 bases, and 11 bases had no gene match. The length of the CDR3 is 15 residues. CDR3 protein: CASREGLAGRETQYF. DNA for the CDR3: TGTGCCAGCAGGGAGGGGCTAGCGGGTCGCGAGACCCAGTACTTC.

As regards this clonotype: A single base separates this from a much larger clone, so it may be a read error. The chain has TRBV20-1 and TRBJ2-3; 8 bases line up with TRBD2. The CDR3 length is 16 residues. Germline CDR1 DFQATT, CDR2 SNEGSKA (reference sequence). The V gene end was trimmed by 6 bases and the J gene end by 2 bases; junction bases not matched to a gene: 13. The CDR3 coding sequence is TGCAGTGCCCCGTTTGGTAGCGGGACTAACACAGATACGCAGTATTTT. Its translation is CSAPFGSGTNTDTQYF.

This clonotype was found a few times. The chain has TRBV2 and TRBJ1-5; 10 nucleotides match TRBD1. The length of the CDR3 is 15 residues. The V gene's germline CDR1 is SNHLY and CDR2 FYNNEI. The ends lost 6 bases at V and 1 base at J; junction bases unmatched: 3. CDR3 sequence: CASRGDRGSNQPQHF. In DNA form, the CDR3 reads TGTGCCAGCAGGGGGGACAGGGGCAGCAATCAGCCCCAGCATTTT.

The chain joins TRBV28 to TRBJ2-7; no firm D call. Germline CDR1 reads MDHEN; CDR2 reads SYDVKM. V dropped 6 bases and J dropped 6 bases, with 18 bases sitting between them. The CDR3 contains 14 residues. CDR3 protein: CASSLGLREPEQYF. CDR3 nucleotides: TGTGCCAGCAGCTTAGGATTAAGGGAACCCGAGCAGTACTTC. Using reference TRBV28 and TRBJ2-7 for the parts outside the CDR3, the full variable domain is DVKVTQSSRYLVKRTGEKVFLECVQDMDHENMFWYRQDPGLGLRLIYFSYDVKMKEKGDIPEGYSVSREKKERFSLILESASTNQTSMYLCASSLGLREPEQYFGPGTRLTVT.

V gene TRBV10-3 combines with J gene TRBJ2-5; 8 bases map to TRBD1. Germline V CDR1 and CDR2: ENHRY, SYGVKD. This CDR3 has 14 residues. Trimming took 6 bases from V and 1 from J; bases not matched to a gene: 4. This chain's CDR3 is CAISPGQGQETQYF. DNA for the CDR3: TGTGCCATCAGCCCCGGACAGGGCCAAGAGACCCAGTACTTC.

V is TRBV2 and J is TRBJ1-4; no clear D. The germline CDR1 and CDR2 sequences are SNHLY and FYNNEI. Trimming stripped 2 bases from V and 0 bases from J, with 7 bases between. CDR3 length equals 15 residues. The CDR3 protein is CASSENPSTNEKLFF. Here the CDR3 DNA reads TGTGCCAGCAGTGAAAACCCATCAACTAATGAAAAACTGTTTTTT. Full variable domain (remainder filled in from reference TRBV2 and TRBJ1-4): EPEVTQTPSHQVTQMGQEVILRCVPISNHLYFYWYRQILGQKVEFLVSFYNNEISEKSEIFDDQFSVERPDGSNFTLKIRSTKLEDSAMYFCASSENPSTNEKLFFGSGTQLSVL.

The chain recombines TRBV10-2 with TRBJ1-4; possible D gene TRBD1, 5 bases. CDR3 length: 14 amino acids. The germline V gene encodes CDR1 WSHSY and CDR2 SAAADI. Trimming cost V 6 bases and J 6 bases, with 14 bases left between them. CDR3 bases: TGCGCCAGCAGAGGGCCAGGCAGGGATGAAAAACTGTTTTTT. Protein product: CASRGPGRDEKLFF.